This T cell receptor (beta chain) was recorded in a study of T cell responses to AZD1222 COVID-19 vaccine. Assay used: immunoSEQ multiplex PCR; TCRdb lists only in-frame clones, some missing. The sample shows about 170,000 clones, 85% to 90% of them seen only once. V gave up 8 bases and J gave up 4 bases, with 17 bases separating them. Germline V CDR1 and CDR2: MNHEY, SVGAGI. The CDR3 totals 14 residues. This sequence joins TRBV6-5 and TRBJ1-2; D unresolved. Sequencing used peripheral blood, obtained on day 0 of AZD1222 vaccination. The TCR was taken from an adult in good health. CDR3 bases: TGTGCCAGCGCCCCTAGTTCCCCCGGCTATGGCTACACCTTC. Its protein is CASAPSSPGYGYTF.